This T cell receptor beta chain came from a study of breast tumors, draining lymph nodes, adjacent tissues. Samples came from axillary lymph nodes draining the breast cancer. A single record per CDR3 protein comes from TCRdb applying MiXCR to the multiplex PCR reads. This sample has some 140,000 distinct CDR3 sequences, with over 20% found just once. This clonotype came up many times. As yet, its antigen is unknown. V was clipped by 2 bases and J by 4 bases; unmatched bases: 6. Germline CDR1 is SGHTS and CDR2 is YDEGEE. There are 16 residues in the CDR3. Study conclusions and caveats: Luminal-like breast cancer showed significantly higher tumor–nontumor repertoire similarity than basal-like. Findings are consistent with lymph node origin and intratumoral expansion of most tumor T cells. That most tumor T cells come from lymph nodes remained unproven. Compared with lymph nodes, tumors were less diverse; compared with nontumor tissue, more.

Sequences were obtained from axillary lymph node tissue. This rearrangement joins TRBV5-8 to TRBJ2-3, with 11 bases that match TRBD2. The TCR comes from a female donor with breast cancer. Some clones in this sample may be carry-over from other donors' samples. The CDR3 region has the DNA TGTGCCAGCAGCTTTCTAGCGGGAGGCCCCGCAGATACGCAGTATTTT. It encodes CASSFLAGGPADTQYF.